This TCR beta chain appears in the sequencing data of a study of monozygotic twins with inflammatory bowel disease. The UMIs contained a 6-nucleotide sample barcode. They were added by template switching during cDNA synthesis. TCRdb re-called the 5' RACE reads and shows each CDR3 protein once, DNA omitted. The sample totals about 330,000 distinct CDR3 sequences. Germline lookup yields CDR1 DFQATT and CDR2 SNEGSKA (reference sequence). The CDR3 has 14 amino acids. Study results and caveats: Differing T cell subtypes remained indistinguishable. Repertoire similarity did not differ between concordant and discordant twins, possibly owing to limited power. With others, IBD patients shared fewer clonotypes than healthy twins did, especially with disease activity.

About this clonotype itself: What it binds is not known.

The sequence was obtained from a human donor with ulcerative colitis or Crohn's disease, or a healthy co-twin of an affected twin (not recorded which). The chain recombines TRBV20-1 with TRBJ2-1; TCRdb outputs TRBD1, but without DNA this stays unchecked. The sequenced sample consisted of blood. The CDR3 sequence is CSAQKRGPHNEQFF.